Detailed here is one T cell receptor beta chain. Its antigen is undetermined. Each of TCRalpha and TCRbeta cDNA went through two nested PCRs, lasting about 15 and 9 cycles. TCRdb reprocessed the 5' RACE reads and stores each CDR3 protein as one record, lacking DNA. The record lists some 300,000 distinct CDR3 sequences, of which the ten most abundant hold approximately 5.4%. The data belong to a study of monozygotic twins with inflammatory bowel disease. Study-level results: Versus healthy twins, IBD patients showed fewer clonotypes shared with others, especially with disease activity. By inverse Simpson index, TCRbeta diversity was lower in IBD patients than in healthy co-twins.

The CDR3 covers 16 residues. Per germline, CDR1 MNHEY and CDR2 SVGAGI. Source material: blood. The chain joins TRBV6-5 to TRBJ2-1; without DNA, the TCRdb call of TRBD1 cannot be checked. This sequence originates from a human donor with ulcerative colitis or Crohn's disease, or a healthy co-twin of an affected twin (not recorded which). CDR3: CASSYYYRGNYNEQFF.